The sequence of this T cell receptor (beta chain) was determined in a study of blood T cell repertoires in COVID-19. Background on the study: The study drew acute and convalescent COVID-19 samples from the United States, Italy and Spain. PBMCs, B-cell-depleted T cells, or T cells provided the cDNA or gDNA that made up the material.

As originally analysed: Reference gene primer amplification yielded estimated nucleated cell counts. Libraries were prepared by immunoSEQ multiplex PCR; TCRdb keeps only in-frame clonotypes and omits some of them. V, J and clone size are taken as reported in that table, and D and trimming were inferred from the DNA itself. The sample yields around 130,000 clones, about 86% seen once. The sequenced sample was peripheral blood. This clonotype originated in a woman aged 45-59 years who had recovered from COVID-19.

The chain's CDR3 is CASSQGTRVADTQYF. CDR3 nucleotide sequence: TGCGCCAGCAGCCAAGGGACCAGGGTAGCAGATACGCAGTATTTT. The V call is TRBV4-1, the J call TRBJ2-3, with D possibly matching TRBD1 (5 bases). V was pared by 1 base and J by 4 bases, with 12 bases between. CDR1 MGHRA and CDR2 YSYEKL come from the germline V gene. The CDR3 contains 15 residues.